A selection of T cell receptor beta chains follows, all from one sample in a study of blood T cell repertoires in COVID-19. Assay used: immunoSEQ multiplex PCR; TCRdb lists only in-frame clones, some missing. The sample records 45,000 to 65,000 clones, approximately 81% being singletons. Sequencing input: peripheral blood. All receptors come from a woman aged 80 or over with acute or convalescent COVID-19. CDR3s include the opening cysteine and the closing phenylalanine or tryptophan. D genes are given only for firm matches. A row's size may be missing; if present it is once, few, many or a size class.

D,J,size,V,length,CDR3,DNA
TRBD1,TRBJ1-2,-,TRBV28,15,CASSPRTGGVFGYTF,TGTGCCAGCAGTCCGAGGACAGGGGGTGTCTTCGGCTACACCTTC
TRBD1,TRBJ1-1,few,TRBV7-9,14,CASSQDRGGPEAFF,TGTGCCAGCAGCCAGGACAGGGGCGGCCCTGAAGCTTTCTTT
-,TRBJ1-2,-,TRBV24-1,15,CATSDSGSWIYGYTF,TGTGCCACCAGTGATTCCGGGTCGTGGATCTATGGCTACACCTTC
TRBD1,TRBJ2-7,-,TRBV27,14,CASSLKQGVNEQYF,TGTGCCAGCAGTTTAAAGCAGGGGGTTAACGAGCAGTACTTC
-,TRBJ1-2,-,TRBV2,17,CASSVDRARITNYGYTF,TGTGCCAGCAGTGTAGACAGAGCACGAATCACCAACTATGGCTACACCTTC
-,TRBJ1-2,-,TRBV2,13,CASSDPLGYGYTF,TGTGCCAGCAGTGATCCCCTCGGCTATGGCTACACCTTC
TRBD1,TRBJ1-6,-,TRBV9,13,CASSAGDSSPLHF,TGTGCCAGCAGCGCCGGGGACAGTTCACCCCTCCACTTT
-,TRBJ2-7,few,TRBV5-6,14,CASSLGEGAYEQYF,TGTGCCAGCAGCTTGGGGGAAGGGGCCTACGAGCAGTACTTC
-,TRBJ2-1,-,TRBV5-1,15,CASSETDSSYNEQFF,TGCGCCAGCAGCGAGACAGATTCCTCCTACAATGAGCAGTTCTTC
-,TRBJ1-1,-,TRBV11-3,11,CASSLSAEAFF,TGTGCCAGCAGCTTATCAGCTGAAGCTTTCTTT
-,TRBJ1-4,-,TRBV10-1,15,CASQSGAGPNEKLFF,TGCGCCAGCCAAAGCGGGGCAGGTCCGAATGAAAAACTGTTTTTT
-,TRBJ1-2,-,TRBV5-1,15,CASSLAETGIYGYTF,TGCGCCAGCAGCTTGGCCGAAACAGGGATCTATGGCTACACCTTC
-,TRBJ2-7,-,TRBV7-9,13,CASSPGRGGEQYF,TGTGCCAGCAGCCCAGGACGGGGAGGCGAGCAGTACTTC
-,TRBJ2-5,-,TRBV3-1/TRBV3-2,15,CASSPPGSLQETQYF,TGTGCCAGCAGCCCGCCGGGGAGCCTCCAAGAGACCCAGTACTTC
-,TRBJ2-1,-,TRBV4-1,14,CASSQALRRDEQFF,TGCGCCAGCAGCCAAGCCCTACGGAGGGATGAGCAGTTCTTC
TRBD1,TRBJ2-2,-,TRBV6-5,15,CASRIYRGDTGELFF,TGTGCCAGCAGAATATACAGGGGTGACACCGGGGAGCTGTTTTTT
-,TRBJ1-6,-,TRBV6-5,15,CASSRGQLNNSPLHF,TGTGCCAGCAGTCGGGGACAACTCAATAATTCACCCCTCCACTTT
-,TRBJ1-4,-,TRBV5-1,13,CASSFGGDEKLFF,TGCGCCAGCAGCTTTGGGGGCGATGAAAAACTGTTTTTT
-,TRBJ1-1,-,TRBV6-1,13,CASSEWPNTEAFF,TGTGCCAGCAGTGAGTGGCCAAACACTGAAGCTTTCTTT
-,TRBJ2-1,-,TRBV2,15,CASTMSLSPLNEQFF,TGTGCCAGCACCATGAGTTTGAGTCCCCTAAATGAGCAGTTCTTC
-,TRBJ1-2,-,TRBV2,13,CASSEGPGYGYTF,TGTGCCAGCAGTGAAGGGCCGGGTTACGGCTACACCTTC
-,TRBJ2-3,few,TRBV6-5,14,CASSSAGGTDTQYF,TGTGCCAGCAGTTCAGCAGGGGGCACAGATACGCAGTATTTT
TRBD1,TRBJ1-6,-,TRBV7-9,16,CASGYRGSSYNSPLHF,TGTGCCAGCGGATACAGGGGAAGCTCCTATAATTCACCCCTCCACTTT
-,TRBJ1-4,-,TRBV27,12,CASRGANEKLFF,TGTGCCAGCCGGGGGGCGAATGAAAAACTGTTTTTT
TRBD1,TRBJ1-1,-,TRBV27,16,CASRLTGTAGNTEAFF,TGTGCCAGCAGGCTGACCGGGACAGCTGGTAACACTGAAGCTTTCTTT
-,TRBJ2-2,-,TRBV6-5,16,CASSYSRQTYTGELFF,TGTGCCAGCAGTTACTCGAGGCAGACTTACACCGGGGAGCTGTTTTTT
-,TRBJ2-3,-,TRBV3-1/TRBV3-2,15,CASSRGPTSTDTQYF,TGTGCCAGCAGCCGGGGGCCAACTAGCACAGATACGCAGTATTTT
TRBD1,TRBJ2-7,-,TRBV3-1/TRBV3-2,13,CASRPTGGHEQYF,TGTGCCAGCAGACCGACAGGGGGACACGAGCAGTACTTC
-,TRBJ2-5,-,TRBV7-2,14,CASSLAYSGETQYF,TGTGCCAGCAGCTTAGCGTATAGCGGAGAGACCCAGTACTTC
TRBD2,TRBJ2-3,-,TRBV9,19,CASSGIPGASGGRADTQYF,TGTGCCAGCAGCGGGATCCCAGGCGCAAGCGGGGGGAGGGCAGATACGCAGTATTTT
-,TRBJ2-7,-,TRBV19,13,CASRAGSSYEQYF,TGTGCCAGTAGGGCGGGAAGCTCCTACGAGCAGTACTTC
-,TRBJ1-2,-,TRBV19,13,CASSILGQGGYTF,TGTGCCAGTAGTATTTTGGGTCAGGGTGGCTACACCTTC
TRBD1,TRBJ1-5,-,TRBV4-1,15,CASSQDAGQGQPQHF,TGCGCCAGCAGCCAAGACGCGGGACAGGGTCAGCCCCAGCATTTT
-,TRBJ1-4,-,TRBV4-1,14,CASSQGHAYEKLFF,TGCGCCAGCAGCCAAGGGCACGCTTATGAAAAACTGTTTTTT
TRBD1,TRBJ1-6,-,TRBV11-2,14,CASSHYLQGSPLHF,TGTGCCAGCAGCCACTACCTACAGGGGTCACCCCTCCACTTT
-,TRBJ2-5,once,TRBV5-4,13,CASSPVSGETQYF,TGTGCCAGCAGCCCCGTTTCGGGGGAGACCCAGTACTTC
TRBD1,TRBJ1-6,-,TRBV6-5,15,CASRTPGQWNSPLHF,TGTGCCAGCAGAACCCCGGGACAGTGGAATTCACCCCTCCACTTT
-,TRBJ1-1,few,TRBV11-2,14,CASSSGYGDSEAFF,TGTGCCAGCAGCTCAGGGTACGGTGACTCTGAAGCTTTCTTT
TRBD2,TRBJ2-7,once,TRBV14,14,CASSQVGSGGVKYF,TGTGCCAGCAGCCAAGTGGGTAGCGGGGGCGTGAAGTACTTC
TRBD1,TRBJ1-2,-,TRBV27,16,CASSRRRGQGEYGYTF,TGTGCCAGCAGTCGTCGGAGGGGACAGGGGGAGTATGGCTACACCTTC
-,TRBJ1-1,-,TRBV30,15,CAWSVNRDLNTEAFF,TGTGCCTGGAGTGTAAACAGGGATCTAAACACTGAAGCTTTCTTT
TRBD1,TRBJ1-1,-,TRBV5-1,15,CASSLVGTGNTEAFF,TGCGCCAGCAGCTTGGTTGGGACAGGTAACACTGAAGCTTTCTTT
TRBD1,TRBJ1-1,few,TRBV5-4,14,CASSQDRGDTEAFF,TGTGCCAGCAGCCAAGACAGGGGGGACACTGAAGCTTTCTTT
-,TRBJ1-3,-,TRBV12-5,14,CASVRDSSGNTIYF,TGTGCTAGTGTTCGGGACTCCTCTGGAAACACCATATATTTT
-,TRBJ1-5,-,TRBV6-5,15,CASRSGQTSNQPQHF,TGTGCCAGCAGGTCAGGCCAAACTAGCAATCAGCCCCAGCATTTT
-,TRBJ2-3,-,TRBV5-6,16,CASSRPPGLYPDTQYF,TGTGCCAGCAGCCGTCCCCCGGGATTATACCCAGATACGCAGTATTTT
TRBD2,TRBJ2-1,-,TRBV11-3,15,CASSLVAGGHNEQFF,TGTGCCAGCAGCTTAGTGGCGGGGGGACACAATGAGCAGTTCTTC
TRBD1,TRBJ1-6,few,TRBV12-3/TRBV12-4,12,CASRGQGSPLHF,TGTGCCAGCCGCGGACAGGGATCACCCCTCCACTTT
-,TRBJ2-7,-,TRBV30,12,CAWSVLTGGLTF,TGTGCCTGGAGTGTACTAACGGGTGGACTCACCTTC
-,TRBJ1-1,-,TRBV7-3,16,CASSLQRGGMGTEAFF,TGTGCCAGCAGCCTCCAAAGGGGAGGTATGGGTACTGAAGCTTTCTTT
-,TRBJ2-2,-,TRBV7-9,14,CASTPVPNTGELFF,TGTGCCAGCACCCCGGTACCGAACACCGGGGAGCTGTTTTTT
TRBD2,TRBJ2-2,-,TRBV5-1,16,CASSTSGGAGTGELFF,TGCGCCAGCAGCACTAGCGGGGGGGCAGGCACCGGGGAGCTGTTTTTT
TRBD1,TRBJ1-1,-,TRBV3-1/TRBV3-2,12,CASSPGQGEAFF,TGTGCCAGCAGTCCCGGACAGGGAGAAGCTTTCTTT